This paragraph covers one TCR beta chain sequence. No antigen is known for it. This entry belongs to a study of CD8+ T cells in alopecia areata. Treatment here: oral pan-JAK inhibitor, 5-10 mg twice daily. Per germline, CDR1 KGHSH and CDR2 LQKENI. The CDR3 is 15 residues long. Between the trimmed V and J ends, which lost 0 bases and 4 bases, there was a span of 13 bases. Study-wide results and caveats: Alopecia totalis/universalis scalp especially showed more expanded CD8+ clones than normal scalp.

Following extraction, RNA underwent reverse transcription to cDNA, which served as the sequencing template. Profiled with immunoSEQ multiplex PCR; TCRdb holds only in-frame clones, not every one. The data contain about 180,000 clones, about half of them singletons. Sample: CD8+ T cells sorted from blood, taken around week 54, from a patient treated with tofacitinib. The chain is built from TRBV18 and TRBJ2-7; no definite D call. The TCR comes from a human donor with alopecia areata. The CDR3 DNA sequence: TGTGCCAGCTCACCACCGACGGGTTTGGGTTACGAGCAGTACTTC. Residues: CASSPPTGLGYEQYF.